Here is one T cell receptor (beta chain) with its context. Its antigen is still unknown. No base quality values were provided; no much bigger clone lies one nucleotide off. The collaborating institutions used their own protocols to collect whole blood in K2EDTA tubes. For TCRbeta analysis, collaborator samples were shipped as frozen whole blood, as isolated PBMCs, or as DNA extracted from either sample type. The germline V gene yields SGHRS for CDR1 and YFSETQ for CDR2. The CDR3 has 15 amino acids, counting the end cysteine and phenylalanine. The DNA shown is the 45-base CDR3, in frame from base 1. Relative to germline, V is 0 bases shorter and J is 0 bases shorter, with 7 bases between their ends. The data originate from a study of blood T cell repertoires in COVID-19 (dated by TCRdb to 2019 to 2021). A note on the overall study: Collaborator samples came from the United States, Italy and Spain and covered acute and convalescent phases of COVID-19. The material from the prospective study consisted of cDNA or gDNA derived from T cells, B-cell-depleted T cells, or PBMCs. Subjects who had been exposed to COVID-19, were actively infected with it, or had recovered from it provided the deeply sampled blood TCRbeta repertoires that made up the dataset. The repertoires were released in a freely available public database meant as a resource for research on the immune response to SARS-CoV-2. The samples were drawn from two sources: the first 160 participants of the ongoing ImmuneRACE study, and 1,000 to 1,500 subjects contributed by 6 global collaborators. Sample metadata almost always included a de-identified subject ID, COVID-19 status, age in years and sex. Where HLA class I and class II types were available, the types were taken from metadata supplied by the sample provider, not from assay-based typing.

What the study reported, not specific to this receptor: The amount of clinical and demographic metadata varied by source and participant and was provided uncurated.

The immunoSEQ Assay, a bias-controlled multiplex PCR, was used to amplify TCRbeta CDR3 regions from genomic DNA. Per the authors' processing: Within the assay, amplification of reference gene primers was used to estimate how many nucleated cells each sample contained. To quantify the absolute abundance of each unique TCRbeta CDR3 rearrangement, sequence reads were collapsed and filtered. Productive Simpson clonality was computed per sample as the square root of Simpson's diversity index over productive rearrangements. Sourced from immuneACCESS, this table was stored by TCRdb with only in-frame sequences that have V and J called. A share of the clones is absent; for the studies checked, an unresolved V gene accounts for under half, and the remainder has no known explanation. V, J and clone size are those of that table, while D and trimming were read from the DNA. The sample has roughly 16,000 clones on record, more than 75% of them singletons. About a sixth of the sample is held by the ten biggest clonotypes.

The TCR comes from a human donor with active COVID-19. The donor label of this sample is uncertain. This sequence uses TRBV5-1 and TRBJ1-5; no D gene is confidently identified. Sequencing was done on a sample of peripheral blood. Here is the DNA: TGCGCCAGCAGCTTGGACAGTAATAGCAATCAGCCCCAGCATTTT. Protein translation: CASSLDSNSNQPQHF.